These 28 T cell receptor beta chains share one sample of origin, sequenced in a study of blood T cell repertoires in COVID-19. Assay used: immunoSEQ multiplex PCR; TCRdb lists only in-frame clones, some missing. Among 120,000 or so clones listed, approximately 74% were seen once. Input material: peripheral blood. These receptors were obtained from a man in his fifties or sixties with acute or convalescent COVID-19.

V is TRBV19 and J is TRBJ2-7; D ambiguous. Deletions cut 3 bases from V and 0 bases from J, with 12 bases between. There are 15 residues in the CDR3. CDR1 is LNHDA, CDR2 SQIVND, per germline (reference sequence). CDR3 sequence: CASSITAVGSYEQYF. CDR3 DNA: TGTGCCAGTAGTATTACAGCTGTCGGCTCCTACGAGCAGTACTTC.

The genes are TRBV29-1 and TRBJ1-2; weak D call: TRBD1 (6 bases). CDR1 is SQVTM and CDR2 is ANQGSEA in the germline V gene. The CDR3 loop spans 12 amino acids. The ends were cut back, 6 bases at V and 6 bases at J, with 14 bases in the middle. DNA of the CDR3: TGCAGCGTCCCGGACAGCTTTAATGGCTACACCTTC. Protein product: CSVPDSFNGYTF.

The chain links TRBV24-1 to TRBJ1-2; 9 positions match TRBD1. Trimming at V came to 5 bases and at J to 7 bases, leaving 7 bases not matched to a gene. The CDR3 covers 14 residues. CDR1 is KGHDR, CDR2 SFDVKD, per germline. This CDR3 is CATSVTGGSGGYTF. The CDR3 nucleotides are TGTGCCACCAGTGTGACAGGGGGAAGTGGTGGCTACACCTTC.

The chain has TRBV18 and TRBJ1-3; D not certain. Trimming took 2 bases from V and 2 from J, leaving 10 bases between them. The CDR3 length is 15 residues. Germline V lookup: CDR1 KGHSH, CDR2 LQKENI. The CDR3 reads CASSPGHSPGNTIYF. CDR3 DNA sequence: TGTGCCAGCTCACCAGGGCACAGTCCTGGAAACACCATATATTTT.

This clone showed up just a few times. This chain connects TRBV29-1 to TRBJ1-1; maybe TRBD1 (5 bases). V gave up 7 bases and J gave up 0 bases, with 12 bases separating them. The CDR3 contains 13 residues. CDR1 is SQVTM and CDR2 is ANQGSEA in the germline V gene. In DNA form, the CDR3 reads TGCAGCGGCGCGACAGACATGAACACTGAAGCTTTCTTT. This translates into CSGATDMNTEAFF.

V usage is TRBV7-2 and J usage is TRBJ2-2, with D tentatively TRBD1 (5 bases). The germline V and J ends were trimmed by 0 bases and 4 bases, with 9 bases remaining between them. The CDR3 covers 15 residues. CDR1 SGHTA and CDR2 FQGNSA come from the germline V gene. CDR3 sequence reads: CASSLARRATGELFF. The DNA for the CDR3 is TGTGCCAGCAGCTTAGCGCGCAGGGCCACCGGGGAGCTGTTTTTT. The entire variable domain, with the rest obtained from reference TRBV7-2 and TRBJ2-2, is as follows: GAGVSQSPSNKVTEKGKDVELRCDPISGHTALYWYRQSLGQGLEFLIYFQGNSAPDKSGLPSDRFSAERTGGSVSTLTIQRTQQEDSAVYLCASSLARRATGELFFGEGSRLTVL.

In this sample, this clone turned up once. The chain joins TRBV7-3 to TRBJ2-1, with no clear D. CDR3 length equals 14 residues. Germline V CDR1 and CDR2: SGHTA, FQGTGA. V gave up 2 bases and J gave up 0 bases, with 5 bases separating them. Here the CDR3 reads CASSLASSYNEQFF. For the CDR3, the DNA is TGTGCCAGCAGCTTAGCGAGCTCCTACAATGAGCAGTTCTTC.

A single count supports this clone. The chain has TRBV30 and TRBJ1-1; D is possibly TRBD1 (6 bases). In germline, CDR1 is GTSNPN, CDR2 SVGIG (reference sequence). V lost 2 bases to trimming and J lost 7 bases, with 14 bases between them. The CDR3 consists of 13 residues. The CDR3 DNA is TGTGCCTGGAGTTTGGACAGCTTAAATGAAGCTTTCTTT. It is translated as CAWSLDSLNEAFF. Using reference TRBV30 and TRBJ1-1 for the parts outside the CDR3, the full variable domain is SQTIHQWPATLVQPVGSPLSLECTVEGTSNPNLYWYRQAAGRGLQLLFYSVGIGQISSEVPQNLSASRPQDRQFILSSKKLLLSDSGFYLCAWSLDSLNEAFFGQGTRLTVV.

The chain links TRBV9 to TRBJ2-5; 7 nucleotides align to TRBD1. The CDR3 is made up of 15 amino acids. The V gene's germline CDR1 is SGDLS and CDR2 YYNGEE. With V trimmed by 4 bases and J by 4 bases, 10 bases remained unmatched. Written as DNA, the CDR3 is TGTGCCAGCAGCCTTCAGGGGGTTTTACGAGAGACCCAGTACTTC. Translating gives CASSLQGVLRETQYF.

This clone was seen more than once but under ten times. This chain's CDR3 is CASSEFGQGDGYTF. CDR3 DNA sequence: TGCGCCAGCAGTGAGTTTGGACAGGGAGATGGCTACACCTTC. The J gene is TRBJ1-2, the V gene TRBV10-2, with 8 bases matching TRBD1. The CDR3 length is 14 residues. V was clipped by 1 base and J by 6 bases; unmatched bases: 4. Germline V gene data show CDR1 as WSHSY and CDR2 as SAAADI.

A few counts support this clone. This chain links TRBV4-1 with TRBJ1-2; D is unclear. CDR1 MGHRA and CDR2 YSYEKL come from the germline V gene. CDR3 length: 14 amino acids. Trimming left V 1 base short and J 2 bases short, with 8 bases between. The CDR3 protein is CASSQVGANYGYTF. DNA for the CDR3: TGCGCCAGCAGCCAAGTCGGTGCCAACTATGGCTACACCTTC.

In DNA form, the CDR3 reads TGTGCCTGGAGACGGGGGGCCTACGAGCAGTACTTC. Translating it yields CAWRRGAYEQYF. The V call is TRBV30, the J call TRBJ2-7; 7 nucleotides agree with TRBD2. After removal of 3 bases from V and 2 bases from J, the junction contained 1 base not matched to a gene. The germline CDR1 and CDR2 sequences are GTSNPN and SVGIG (reference sequence). The CDR3 sequence is 12 residues long.

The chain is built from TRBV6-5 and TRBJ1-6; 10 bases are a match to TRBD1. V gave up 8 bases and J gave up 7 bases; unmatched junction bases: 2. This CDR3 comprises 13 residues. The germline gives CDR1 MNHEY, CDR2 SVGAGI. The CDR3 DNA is TGTGCCAGCGGGGACAGGGGAAATTCACCCCTCCACTTT. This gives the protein CASGDRGNSPLHF.

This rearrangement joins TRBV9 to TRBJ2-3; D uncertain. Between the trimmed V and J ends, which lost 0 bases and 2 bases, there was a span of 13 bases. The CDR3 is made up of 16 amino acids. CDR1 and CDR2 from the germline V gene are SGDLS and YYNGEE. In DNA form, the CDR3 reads TGTGCCAGCAGCGTAGACGGAGCTATTTCCACAGATACGCAGTATTTT. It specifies CASSVDGAISTDTQYF.

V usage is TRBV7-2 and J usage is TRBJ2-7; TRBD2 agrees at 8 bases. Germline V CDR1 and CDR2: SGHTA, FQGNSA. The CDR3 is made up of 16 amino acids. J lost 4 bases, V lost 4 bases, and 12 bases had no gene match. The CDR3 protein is CASSSRSGTGIYEQYF. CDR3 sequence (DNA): TGTGCCAGCAGCTCCCGTAGCGGGACCGGAATATACGAGCAGTACTTC.

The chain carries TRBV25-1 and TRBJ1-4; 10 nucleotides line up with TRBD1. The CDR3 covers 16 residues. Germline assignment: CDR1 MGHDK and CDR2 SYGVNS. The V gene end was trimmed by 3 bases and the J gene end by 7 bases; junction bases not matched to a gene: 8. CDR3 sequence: CASSDPDRGLGEKLFF. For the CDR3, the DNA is TGTGCCAGCAGTGACCCCGACAGGGGGCTCGGTGAAAAACTGTTTTTT.

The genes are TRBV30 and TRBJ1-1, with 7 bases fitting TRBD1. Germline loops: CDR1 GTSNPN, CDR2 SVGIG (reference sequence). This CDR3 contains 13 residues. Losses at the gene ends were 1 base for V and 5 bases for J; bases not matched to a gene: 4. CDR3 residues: CAWSGQGWTEAFF. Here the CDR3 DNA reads TGTGCCTGGAGTGGACAGGGTTGGACTGAAGCTTTCTTT.

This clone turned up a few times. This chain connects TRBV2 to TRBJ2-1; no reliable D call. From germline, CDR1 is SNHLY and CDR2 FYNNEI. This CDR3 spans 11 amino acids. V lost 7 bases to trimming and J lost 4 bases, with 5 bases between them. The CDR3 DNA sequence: TGTGCCAGCAACCGGTACAATGAGCAGTTCTTC. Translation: CASNRYNEQFF. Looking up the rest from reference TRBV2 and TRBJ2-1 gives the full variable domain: EPEVTQTPSHQVTQMGQEVILRCVPISNHLYFYWYRQILGQKVEFLVSFYNNEISEKSEIFDDQFSVERPDGSNFTLKIRSTKLEDSAMYFCASNRYNEQFFGPGTRLTVL.

CDR3 loop: CASNYAGLNTEAFF. The CDR3 region has the DNA TGTGCCAGCAATTATGCAGGGTTGAACACTGAAGCTTTCTTT. The rearrangement joins TRBV2 to TRBJ1-1; tentative D call: TRBD1 (5 bases). Germline V gene sequence: CDR1 SNHLY, CDR2 FYNNEI. V gave up 7 bases and J gave up 0 bases, with 12 bases separating them. CDR3 length: 14 amino acids.

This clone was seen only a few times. CDR3 residues: CAWSRAIFGQGFSYGYTF. Written as DNA, the CDR3 is TGTGCCTGGAGTCGGGCGATTTTTGGACAGGGGTTCAGCTATGGCTACACCTTC. The chain uses TRBV30 and TRBJ1-2, with 9 positions matching TRBD1. V lost 2 bases, J lost 4 bases, and 17 bases stayed unmatched. Germline CDR1 GTSNPN, CDR2 SVGIG (reference sequence). The CDR3 length is 18 residues.

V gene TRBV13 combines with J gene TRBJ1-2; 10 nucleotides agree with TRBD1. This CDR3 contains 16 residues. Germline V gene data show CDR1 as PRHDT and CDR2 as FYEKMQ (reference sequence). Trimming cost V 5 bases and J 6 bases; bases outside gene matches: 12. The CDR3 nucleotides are TGTGCCAGCAGCCCCTCGACAGGGGGCAGGGGAAATGGCTACACCTTC. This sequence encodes CASSPSTGGRGNGYTF.

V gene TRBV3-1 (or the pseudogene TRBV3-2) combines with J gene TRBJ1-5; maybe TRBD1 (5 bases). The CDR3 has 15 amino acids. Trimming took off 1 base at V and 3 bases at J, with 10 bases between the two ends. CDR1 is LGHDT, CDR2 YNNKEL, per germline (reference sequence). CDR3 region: CASSQGTGVNQPQHF. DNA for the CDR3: TGTGCCAGCAGCCAAGGCACGGGGGTCAATCAGCCCCAGCATTTT.

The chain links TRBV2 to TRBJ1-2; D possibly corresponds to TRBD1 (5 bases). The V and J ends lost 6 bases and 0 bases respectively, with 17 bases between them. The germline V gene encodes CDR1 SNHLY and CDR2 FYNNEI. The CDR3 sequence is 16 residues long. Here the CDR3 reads CASSFSRGLANYGYTF. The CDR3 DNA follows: TGTGCCAGCAGCTTCTCAAGGGGCCTAGCTAACTATGGCTACACCTTC.

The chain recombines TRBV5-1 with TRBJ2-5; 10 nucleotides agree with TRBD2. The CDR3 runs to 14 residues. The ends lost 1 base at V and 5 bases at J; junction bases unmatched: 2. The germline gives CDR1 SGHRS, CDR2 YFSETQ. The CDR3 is CASSLSSGRETQYF. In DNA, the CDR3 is TGCGCCAGCAGCTTGAGTAGCGGGAGGGAGACCCAGTACTTC. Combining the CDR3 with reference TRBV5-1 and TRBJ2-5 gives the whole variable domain KAGVTQTPRYLIKTRGQQVTLSCSPISGHRSVSWYQQTPGQGLQFLFEYFSETQRNKGNFPGRFSGRQFSNSRSEMNVSTLELGDSALYLCASSLSSGRETQYFGPGTRLLVL.

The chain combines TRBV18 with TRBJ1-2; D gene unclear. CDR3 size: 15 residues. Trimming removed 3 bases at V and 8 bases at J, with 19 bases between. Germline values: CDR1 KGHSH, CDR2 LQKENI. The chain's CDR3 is CASSPTNFDTNGYTF. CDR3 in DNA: TGTGCCAGCTCACCGACAAACTTTGACACAAACGGCTACACCTTC.

The DNA of the CDR3 is TGTGCCAGCAGTGATTTAGGGACAGGGATTTATGGCTACACCTTC. Translating it yields CASSDLGTGIYGYTF. The chain links TRBV6-1 to TRBJ1-2, with TRBD1 matching over 9 bases. Per germline, CDR1 MNHNS and CDR2 SASEGT. J lost 5 bases, V lost 3 bases, and 7 bases had no gene match. The CDR3 is 15 residues long.

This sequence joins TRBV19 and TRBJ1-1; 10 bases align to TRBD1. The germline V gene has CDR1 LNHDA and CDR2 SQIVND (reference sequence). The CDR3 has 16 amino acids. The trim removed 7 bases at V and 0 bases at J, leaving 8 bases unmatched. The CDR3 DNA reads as TGTGCCAGTATCAGGGACAGGGGTAGTTTGAACACTGAAGCTTTCTTT. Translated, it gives CASIRDRGSLNTEAFF. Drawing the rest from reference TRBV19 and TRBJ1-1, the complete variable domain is DGGITQSPKYLFRKEGQNVTLSCEQNLNHDAMYWYRQDPGQGLRLIYYSQIVNDFQKGDIAEGYSVSREKKESFPLTVTSAQKNPTAFYLCASIRDRGSLNTEAFFGQGTRLTVV.

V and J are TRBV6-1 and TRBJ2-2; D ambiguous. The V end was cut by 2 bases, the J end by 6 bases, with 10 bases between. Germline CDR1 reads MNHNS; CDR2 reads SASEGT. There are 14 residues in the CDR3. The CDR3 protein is CASSERQVPGELFF. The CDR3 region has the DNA TGTGCCAGCAGTGAACGCCAGGTCCCCGGGGAGCTGTTTTTT.